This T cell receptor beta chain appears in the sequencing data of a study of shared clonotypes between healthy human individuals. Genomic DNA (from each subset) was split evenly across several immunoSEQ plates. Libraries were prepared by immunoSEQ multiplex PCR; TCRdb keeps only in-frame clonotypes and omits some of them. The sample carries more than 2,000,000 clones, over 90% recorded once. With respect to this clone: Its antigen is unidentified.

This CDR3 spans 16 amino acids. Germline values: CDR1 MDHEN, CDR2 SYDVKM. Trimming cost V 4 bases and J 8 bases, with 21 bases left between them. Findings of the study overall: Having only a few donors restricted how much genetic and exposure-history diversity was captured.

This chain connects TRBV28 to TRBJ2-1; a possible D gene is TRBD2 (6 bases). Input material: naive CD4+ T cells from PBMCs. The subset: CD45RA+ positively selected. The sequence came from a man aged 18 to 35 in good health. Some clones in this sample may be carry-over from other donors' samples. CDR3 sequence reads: CASSSPTVGGRDEQFF. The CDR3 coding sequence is TGTGCCAGCAGTTCCCCAACGGTCGGGGGTAGGGATGAGCAGTTCTTC.